The 26 T cell receptor beta chains reported below all come from one sample, sequenced in a study of blood T cell repertoires in COVID-19. Method: immunoSEQ multiplex PCR; TCRdb's copy keeps in-frame clones and lacks some. The sample holds around 250,000 clones, about four fifths seen once. The sequenced sample consisted of peripheral blood. The receptors come from a woman aged 18-29 years with acute or convalescent COVID-19.

V usage is TRBV4-2 and J usage is TRBJ2-5, with 10 nucleotides matching TRBD2. The CDR3 totals 17 residues. Germline values: CDR1 LGHNA, CDR2 YNFKEQ. The junction had 7 bases not matched to a gene; V was cut back by 1 base and J by 2 bases. The CDR3 DNA sequence: TGTGCCAGCAGCCAAGTTAGCGGGAGGCCCGGACAAGAGACCCAGTACTTC. This gives the protein CASSQVSGRPGQETQYF.

This chain joins TRBV21-1 and TRBJ2-4; the D segment call TRBD2 is taken from the table without a DNA check. TRBV21-1 is labeled a pseudogene. The CDR3 runs to 20 residues. CDR3 DNA: TGTGCCAGAGAGCGGGGGACTAGCGGGAAGGGAGTACTAGCCAAAAACATTCAGTACTTC. Translating gives CARERGTSGKGVLAKNIQYF.

The V gene is TRBV25-1, the J gene TRBJ1-1, with D possibly matching TRBD1 (5 bases). The length of the CDR3 is 13 residues. Germline V CDR1 and CDR2: MGHDK, SYGVNS. Trimming took 11 bases from V and 1 from J, leaving 14 bases between them. CDR3 sequence reads: CAWQGPPNTEAFF. DNA of the CDR3: TGTGCCTGGCAGGGTCCTCCGAACACTGAAGCTTTCTTT.

This chain connects TRBV6-6 to TRBJ1-2, with 7 bases fitting TRBD1. The CDR3 length is 13 residues. Germline CDR1 MNHNY, CDR2 SVGAGI (reference sequence). Losses at the gene ends were 4 bases for V and 5 bases for J; bases not matched to a gene: 4. The CDR3 here is CASSSTGLYGYTF. As DNA, the CDR3 is TGTGCCAGCAGTTCGACAGGGTTGTATGGCTACACCTTC.

V usage is TRBV5-1 and J usage is TRBJ2-1; 9 nucleotides match TRBD1. The V segment lost 4 bases and the J segment 12 bases; nucleotides outside the gene matches: 14. CDR1 is SGHRS and CDR2 is YFSETQ in the germline V gene. This CDR3 comprises 15 residues. The CDR3 DNA follows: TGCGCCAGCAGCCTAGGGGACAGGGAGGTAGGTGCGCAGTTCTTC. This sequence encodes CASSLGDREVGAQFF.

The rearrangement links TRBV9 to TRBJ2-1; D uncertain. Trimming stripped 0 bases from V and 7 bases from J, with 14 bases between. The germline V gene has CDR1 SGDLS and CDR2 YYNGEE. CDR3 length equals 15 residues. CDR3 nucleotide sequence: TGTGCCAGCAGCGTAGAACCCCGGGTTGAGAATGAGCAGTTCTTC. This gives the protein CASSVEPRVENEQFF.

The chain carries TRBV4-3 and TRBJ2-7; D possibly corresponds to TRBD2 (5 bases). Trimming removed 0 bases at V and 1 base at J, with 7 bases between. Germline-derived CDR1 and CDR2 are LGHNA and YSLEER. The CDR3 contains 14 residues. The CDR3 nucleotides are TGCGCCAGCAGCCAAGATGGGGAGTCCTACGAGCAGTACTTC. Its protein is CASSQDGESYEQYF.

This clone was observed once. The genes are TRBV28 and TRBJ2-2; 9 bases line up with TRBD2. In germline, CDR1 is MDHEN, CDR2 SYDVKM. The CDR3 contains 19 residues. The trim removed 2 bases at V and 1 base at J, leaving 11 bases unmatched. In DNA, the CDR3 is TGTGCCAGCAGTTTAAGCTGGGCTAGCGGGAATGGGAACACCGGGGAGCTGTTTTTT. Its translation is CASSLSWASGNGNTGELFF. Complete variable domain (other parts from reference TRBV28 and TRBJ2-2): DVKVTQSSRYLVKRTGEKVFLECVQDMDHENMFWYRQDPGLGLRLIYFSYDVKMKEKGDIPEGYSVSREKKERFSLILESASTNQTSMYLCASSLSWASGNGNTGELFFGEGSRLTVL.

As for this clone: This specimen includes other DNA sequences encoding the same CDR3. This sequence joins TRBV18 and TRBJ2-7; D is possibly TRBD1 (5 bases). With 2 bases removed from V and 1 base from J, the gap between germline ends came to 9 bases. The CDR3 has 14 residues. The germline V gene encodes CDR1 KGHSH and CDR2 LQKENI. The CDR3 region has the DNA TGTGCCAGCTCACCAGGGCAGGGTTCCTACGAGCAGTACTTC. Translating it yields CASSPGQGSYEQYF.

This chain uses TRBV6-2 or TRBV6-3 with TRBJ1-5; 7 nucleotides line up with TRBD1. The CDR3 extends over 16 amino acids. Germline values: CDR1 MNHEY, CDR2 SVGEGT. The V and J ends lost 5 bases and 0 bases, in that order; junction bases with no gene match: 7. CDR3 region: CASSAGQTVSNQPQHF. As DNA, the CDR3 is TGTGCCAGCAGTGCGGGACAGACCGTTAGCAATCAGCCCCAGCATTTT.

This chain connects TRBV12-3 or TRBV12-4 to TRBJ1-2, with D perhaps TRBD1 (6 bases). The CDR3 has 13 residues. Between the trimmed V and J ends, which lost 4 bases and 7 bases, there was a span of 13 bases. The CDR3 sequence is CASSSQGRSGYTF. The CDR3 region has the DNA TGTGCCAGCAGTTCACAGGGAAGGAGTGGCTACACCTTC.

The chain recombines TRBV15 with TRBJ2-1; 13 bases fit TRBD2. CDR1 and CDR2 from the germline V gene are LNHNV and YYDKDF (reference sequence). The trim removed 1 base at V and 3 bases at J, leaving 0 bases unmatched. The CDR3 length is 16 residues. The CDR3 protein is CATSRGTSGSYNEQFF. The DNA for the CDR3 is TGTGCCACCAGCAGAGGGACTAGCGGGAGCTACAATGAGCAGTTCTTC.

This clone was found once. The V and J genes are TRBV5-1 and TRBJ1-2; D remains unclear. The germline gives CDR1 SGHRS, CDR2 YFSETQ. The CDR3 runs 13 residues. V was trimmed by 7 bases and J by 2 bases, leaving 12 bases between them. CDR3 protein: CASHETGNYGYTF. CDR3 coding DNA: TGCGCCAGCCACGAGACTGGGAACTATGGCTACACCTTC.

The chain carries TRBV7-9 and TRBJ1-2, with D maybe TRBD1 (6 bases). Germline CDR1 reads SEHNR; CDR2 reads FQNEAQ (reference sequence). The CDR3 runs 14 residues. V lost 6 bases to trimming and J lost 4 bases, with 15 bases between them. CDR3 DNA: TGTGCCAGCAGTTCACAGGGTACTGGCTATGGCTACACCTTC. This translates into CASSSQGTGYGYTF.

V usage is TRBV7-9 and J usage is TRBJ1-2; TRBD1 agrees at 7 bases. This CDR3 region has 14 residues. The germline gives CDR1 SEHNR, CDR2 FQNEAQ (reference sequence). V gave up 5 bases and J gave up 4 bases; unmatched junction bases: 7. Here the CDR3 DNA reads TGTGCCAGCAGCCCACAGGGGAATACCTATGGCTACACCTTC. Its translation is CASSPQGNTYGYTF.

The chain links TRBV27 to TRBJ1-6; D remains unclear. V dropped 4 bases and J dropped 7 bases, with 14 bases sitting between them. CDR3 size: 15 residues. From germline, CDR1 is MNHEY and CDR2 SMNVEV (reference sequence). CDR3 sequence: CASSSPWASNSPLHF. As DNA, the CDR3 is TGTGCCAGCAGTTCACCATGGGCATCAAATTCACCCCTCCACTTT.

A single count supports this clone. The chain uses TRBV27 and TRBJ1-5; D may be TRBD1 (5 bases). Per the germline V gene, CDR1 is MNHEY and CDR2 is SMNVEV (reference sequence). V lost 2 bases and J lost 1, with 12 bases in between. The CDR3 has 16 amino acids. The CDR3 region has the DNA TGTGCCAGCAGTTTAAGCGCAGGGATCAGCAATCAGCCCCAGCATTTT. As protein: CASSLSAGISNQPQHF.

V gene TRBV28 combines with J gene TRBJ1-3; TRBD1 matches 10 bases. Trimming at V came to 2 bases and at J to 3 bases, leaving 7 bases not matched to a gene. Germline values: CDR1 MDHEN, CDR2 SYDVKM. There are 17 residues in the CDR3. CDR3 DNA: TGTGCCAGCAGTTTAGGTCTGGGGACAGGGGTTGGAAACACCATATATTTT. This codes for CASSLGLGTGVGNTIYF.

The rearrangement links TRBV4-1 to TRBJ2-5, with 14 nucleotides matching TRBD2. Germline V CDR1 and CDR2: MGHRA, YSYEKL. V shed 2 bases and J 4 bases; nucleotides not matched to a gene: 6. CDR3 length: 17 residues. The DNA for the CDR3 is TGCGCCAGCAGCCAATGGGGACTAGCGGGAGCGGGAGAGACCCAGTACTTC. Its protein is CASSQWGLAGAGETQYF.

This rearrangement joins TRBV2 to TRBJ2-7; possible D gene TRBD2, 5 bases. Germline lookup yields CDR1 SNHLY and CDR2 FYNNEI. The CDR3 runs 12 residues. Trimming shortened V by 7 bases and J by 5 bases, and 12 bases separated the two germline ends. CDR3 residues: CASTIRGNEQYF. Here the CDR3 DNA reads TGTGCCAGCACAATCAGAGGGAACGAGCAGTACTTC.

The chain carries TRBV6-2 or TRBV6-3 and TRBJ2-1; 7 bases agree with TRBD2. Trimming at V came to 0 bases and at J to 4 bases, leaving 9 bases not matched to a gene. Germline CDR1 is MNHEY and CDR2 is SVGEGT. There are 17 residues in the CDR3. CDR3 sequence reads: CASSYSRLAGDYNEQFF. For the CDR3, the DNA is TGTGCCAGCAGTTACTCGAGGTTAGCGGGTGATTACAATGAGCAGTTCTTC.

Only a few counts were recorded for this clone. J is TRBJ1-5 and V is TRBV7-6; D is perhaps TRBD1 (6 bases). Between the trimmed V and J ends, which lost 0 bases and 5 bases, there was a span of 14 bases. Per the germline V gene, CDR1 is SGHVS and CDR2 is FNYEAQ. There are 16 residues in the CDR3. CDR3 in DNA: TGTGCCAGCAGCTTAGCGTCAGGGGCATCCGATCAGCCCCAGCATTTT. This translates into CASSLASGASDQPQHF. The entire variable domain, with the rest obtained from reference TRBV7-6 and TRBJ1-5, is as follows: GAGVSQSPRYKVTKRGQDVALRCDPISGHVSLYWYRQALGQGPEFLTYFNYEAQQDKSGLPNDRFSAERPEGSISTLTIQRTEQRDSAMYRCASSLASGASDQPQHFGDGTRLSIL.

The chain employs TRBV5-1 and TRBJ2-7; 7 bases agree with TRBD2. Germline CDR1 SGHRS, CDR2 YFSETQ. V was pared by 10 bases and J by 3 bases, with 10 bases of the junction left unmatched. The CDR3 spans 13 residues. CDR3 DNA sequence: TGCGCCTCTGGGAGGGACTTGGTCTACGAGCAGTACTTC. It translates to CASGRDLVYEQYF.

This rearrangement joins TRBV2 to TRBJ1-1; tentatively, D is TRBD1 (5 bases). The CDR3 spans 14 residues. Germline CDR1 and CDR2: SNHLY and FYNNEI. V was trimmed by 4 bases and J by 1 base, leaving 10 bases between them. The DNA of the CDR3 is TGTGCCAGCAGTGCCTTGGGGGGGAACACTGAAGCTTTCTTT. It specifies CASSALGGNTEAFF.

This chain connects TRBV5-1 to TRBJ2-1, with 8 bases fitting TRBD2. Trimming took 1 base from V and 1 from J; bases not matched to a gene: 4. From germline, CDR1 is SGHRS and CDR2 YFSETQ. The CDR3 extends over 16 amino acids. The CDR3 reads CASSLYAGGSYNEQFF. Written as DNA, the CDR3 is TGCGCCAGCAGCTTGTATGCGGGAGGTTCCTACAATGAGCAGTTCTTC.

The genes are TRBV7-2 and TRBJ2-7, with 7 positions matching TRBD1. Looked up from germline, CDR1 is SGHTA and CDR2 is FQGNSA. The ends lost 5 bases at V and 3 bases at J; junction bases unmatched: 4. This CDR3 has 13 amino acids. The CDR3: CASSPGQDYEQYF. Written as DNA, the CDR3 is TGTGCCAGCAGCCCAGGACAGGACTACGAGCAGTACTTC.